This T cell receptor beta chain was documented in a study of blood T cells in healthy people across ages. Regarding the study as a whole: Per million T cells, TCR beta diversity dropped roughly linearly as age increased.

This CDR3 region has 12 residues. Germline V gene data show CDR1 as DFQATT and CDR2 as SNEGSKA (reference sequence). V was cut by 8 bases and J by 4 bases, with 15 bases left in between. Points on this clonotype: Its antigen is as yet unknown.

Next came a second PCR, run for roughly 7 to 12 cycles, which used a sample-barcoded 5' primer along with a J-beta primer mix. TCRdb re-called the 5' RACE reads with MiXCR, one entry per CDR3 protein. The profile covers about 1,400,000 distinct CDR3 sequences, with approximately 38% appearing a single time and less than 8% taken by the ten largest. The clonotype was recovered from a woman between 18 and 29 years old in good health. The sequenced sample consisted of blood. The V and J genes are TRBV20-1 and TRBJ2-7, with D tentatively TRBD2 (6 bases). CDR3 coding DNA: TGCAGTTTTAGCGGAGAGGGTTACGAGCAGTACTTC. It specifies CSFSGEGYEQYF.